These 8 T cell receptor beta chains were all obtained from the same sample, sequenced in a study of OX40 agonist ivuxolimab in advanced cancers. TCRdb's table, derived via immunoSEQ multiplex PCR, lists solely in-frame clones and lacks some. Counted here are around 46,000 clones, 84% occurring once; the ten biggest clones make up 15%. Sequencing used CD4+ or CD8+ T cells sorted from blood, obtained in a trial of the OX40 agonist ivuxolimab. The receptor set was obtained from an adult with an advanced solid tumor such as melanoma, head and neck, liver or kidney cancer.

This clone was counted only a few times. The genes are TRBV11-2 and TRBJ2-7; the match to TRBD2 covers 9 bases. This CDR3 spans 13 amino acids. Germline V lookup: CDR1 SGHAT, CDR2 FQNNGV. The trim removed 1 base at V and 7 bases at J, leaving 2 bases unmatched. CDR3 protein: CASSLGTSVEQYF. CDR3 in DNA: TGTGCCAGCAGCTTAGGGACTAGCGTTGAGCAGTACTTC.

V gene TRBV5-1 combines with J gene TRBJ2-7; TRBD2 aligns across 7 bases. The germline V gene encodes CDR1 SGHRS and CDR2 YFSETQ. CDR3 length equals 14 residues. V shed 1 base, J shed 5 bases, and the junction held 6 bases outside the gene matches. Here the CDR3 reads CASSLWEGRDEQYF. The CDR3 region has the DNA TGCGCCAGCAGCTTGTGGGAGGGGAGGGACGAGCAGTACTTC.

In its sample, this clone was seen a few times. The chain employs TRBV5-6 and TRBJ2-6; a possible D gene is TRBD2 (5 bases). V lost 4 bases and J lost 4, with 15 bases in between. The length of the CDR3 is 16 residues. Germline CDR1 reads SGHDT; CDR2 reads YYEEEE. CDR3 sequence reads: CASSLIWGAGANVLTF. In DNA, the CDR3 is TGTGCCAGCAGCCTAATCTGGGGAGCCGGGGCCAACGTCCTGACTTTC.

This sequence joins TRBV7-9 and TRBJ1-2; a weak D match, TRBD1 (6 bases). Between the trimmed V and J ends, which lost 4 bases and 8 bases, there was a span of 14 bases. Germline V lookup: CDR1 SEHNR, CDR2 FQNEAQ (reference sequence). The CDR3 spans 13 residues. The DNA of the CDR3 is TGTGCCAGCAGCTCCGGACAGCCCAGCGGCTACACCTTC. Translating gives CASSSGQPSGYTF.

This sequence joins TRBV2 and TRBJ2-7, with TRBD1 matching over 7 bases. The CDR3 runs 12 residues. The V gene end was trimmed by 8 bases and the J gene end by 5 bases; junction bases not matched to a gene: 6. Germline lookup yields CDR1 SNHLY and CDR2 FYNNEI. The CDR3 DNA reads as TGTGCCAGCGAGGAAGGGGGCCACGAGCAGTACTTC. Its translation: CASEEGGHEQYF.

The chain has TRBV4-3 and TRBJ2-5; D possibly corresponds to TRBD2 (5 bases). V was pared by 0 bases and J by 9 bases, with 23 bases between. CDR3 length: 17 residues. The germline V gene encodes CDR1 LGHNA and CDR2 YSLEER. CDR3 sequence: CASSQEWAALPKRAQYF. Written as DNA, the CDR3 is TGCGCCAGCAGCCAAGAATGGGCGGCCCTCCCGAAGAGGGCCCAGTACTTC.

The chain carries TRBV6-5 and TRBJ1-1, with a tentative D call TRBD1 (6 bases). V was clipped by 4 bases and J by 1 base, with 10 bases between them. The CDR3 loop spans 14 amino acids. Germline V CDR1 and CDR2: MNHEY, SVGAGI. DNA for the CDR3: TGTGCCAGCAGTTCAGGGGTTGCGAACACTGAAGCTTTCTTT. Protein: CASSSGVANTEAFF.

The V call is TRBV7-6, the J call TRBJ1-5; TRBD1 matches at 10 bases. V gave up 3 bases and J gave up 4 bases; unmatched junction bases: 12. Per germline, CDR1 SGHVS and CDR2 FNYEAQ. CDR3 size: 18 residues. DNA of the CDR3: TGTGCCAGCAGCTTCCCCGGAATCGACAGGGGGCCGAATCAGCCCCAGCATTTT. Its translation is CASSFPGIDRGPNQPQHF.